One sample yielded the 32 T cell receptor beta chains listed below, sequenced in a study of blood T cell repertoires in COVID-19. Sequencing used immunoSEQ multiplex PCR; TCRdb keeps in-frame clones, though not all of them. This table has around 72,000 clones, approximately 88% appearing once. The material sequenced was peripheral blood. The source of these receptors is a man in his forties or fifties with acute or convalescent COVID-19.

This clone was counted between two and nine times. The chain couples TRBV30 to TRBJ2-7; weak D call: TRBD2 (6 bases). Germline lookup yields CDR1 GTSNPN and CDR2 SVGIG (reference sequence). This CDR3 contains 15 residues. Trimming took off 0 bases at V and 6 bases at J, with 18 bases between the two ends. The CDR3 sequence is CAWSVLGSGGAEQYF. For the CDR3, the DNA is TGTGCCTGGAGTGTACTTGGTTCCGGGGGAGCCGAGCAGTACTTC.

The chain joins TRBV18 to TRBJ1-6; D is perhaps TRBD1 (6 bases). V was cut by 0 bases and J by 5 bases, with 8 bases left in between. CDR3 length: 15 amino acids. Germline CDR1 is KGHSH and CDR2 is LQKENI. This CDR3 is CASSPPTGHNSPLHF. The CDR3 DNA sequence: TGTGCCAGCTCACCACCAACAGGGCATAATTCACCCCTCCACTTT.

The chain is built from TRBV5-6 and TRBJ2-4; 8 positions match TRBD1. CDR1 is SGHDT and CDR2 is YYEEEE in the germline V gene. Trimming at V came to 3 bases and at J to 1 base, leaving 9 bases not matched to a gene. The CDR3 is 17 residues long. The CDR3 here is CASSSDRTGLAKNIQYF. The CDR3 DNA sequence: TGTGCCAGCAGCTCAGATCGGACAGGGTTGGCCAAAAACATTCAGTACTTC.

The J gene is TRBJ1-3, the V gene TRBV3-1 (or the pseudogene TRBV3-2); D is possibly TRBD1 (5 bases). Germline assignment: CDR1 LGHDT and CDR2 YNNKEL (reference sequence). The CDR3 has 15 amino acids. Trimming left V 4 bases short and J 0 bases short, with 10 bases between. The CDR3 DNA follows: TGTGCCAGCAGCCCCACCGGGGGCTCTGGAAACACCATATATTTT. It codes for CASSPTGGSGNTIYF.

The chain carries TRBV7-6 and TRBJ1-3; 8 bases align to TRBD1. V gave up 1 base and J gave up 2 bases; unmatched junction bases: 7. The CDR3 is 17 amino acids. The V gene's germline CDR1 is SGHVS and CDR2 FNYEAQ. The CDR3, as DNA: TGTGCCAGCAGCTTAGATCGGCAGGGGGCGCCTGGAAACACCATATATTTT. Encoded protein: CASSLDRQGAPGNTIYF.

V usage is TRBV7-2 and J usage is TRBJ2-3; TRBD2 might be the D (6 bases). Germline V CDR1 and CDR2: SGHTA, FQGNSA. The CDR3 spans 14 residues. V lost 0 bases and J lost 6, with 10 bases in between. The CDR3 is CASSLALAADTQYF. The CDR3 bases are TGTGCCAGCAGCTTAGCACTAGCAGCGGATACGCAGTATTTT.

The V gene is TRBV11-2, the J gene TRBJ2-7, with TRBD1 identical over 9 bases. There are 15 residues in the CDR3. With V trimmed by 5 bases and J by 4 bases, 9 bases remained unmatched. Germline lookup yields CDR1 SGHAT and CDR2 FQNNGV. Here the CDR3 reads CASSPEGQGGYEQYF. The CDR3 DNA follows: TGTGCCAGCAGCCCGGAGGGACAGGGTGGTTACGAGCAGTACTTC.

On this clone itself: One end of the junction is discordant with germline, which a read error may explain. The CDR3 spells CASSLGQGVSPLHF. The CDR3 DNA sequence: TGTGCCAGCAGCCTAGGACAGGGGGTCTCACCCCTCCACTTT. The chain combines TRBV13 with TRBJ1-6, with TRBD1 matching 10 bases. This CDR3 comprises 14 residues. CDR1 PRHDT and CDR2 FYEKMQ come from the germline V gene (reference sequence). Supplemented by reference TRBV13 and TRBJ1-6, the full variable domain reads AAGVIQSPRHLIKEKRETATLKCYPIPRHDTVYWYQQGPGQDPQFLISFYEKMQSDKGSIPDRFSAQQFSDYHSELNMSSLELGDSALYFCASSLGQGVSPLHFGNGTRLTVT.

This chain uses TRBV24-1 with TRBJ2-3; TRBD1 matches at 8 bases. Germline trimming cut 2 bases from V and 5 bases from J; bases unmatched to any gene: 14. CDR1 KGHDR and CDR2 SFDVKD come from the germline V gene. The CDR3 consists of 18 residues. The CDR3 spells CATSDSMSGTGREDTQYF. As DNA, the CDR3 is TGTGCCACCAGTGATTCCATGTCCGGGACAGGCAGGGAAGATACGCAGTATTTT.

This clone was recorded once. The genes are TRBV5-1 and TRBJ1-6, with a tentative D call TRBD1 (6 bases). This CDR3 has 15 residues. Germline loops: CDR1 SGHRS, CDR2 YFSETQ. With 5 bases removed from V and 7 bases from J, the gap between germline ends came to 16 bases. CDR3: CASSTRQASNSPLHF. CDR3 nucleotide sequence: TGCGCCAGCAGTACCAGACAGGCCTCAAATTCACCCCTCCACTTT.

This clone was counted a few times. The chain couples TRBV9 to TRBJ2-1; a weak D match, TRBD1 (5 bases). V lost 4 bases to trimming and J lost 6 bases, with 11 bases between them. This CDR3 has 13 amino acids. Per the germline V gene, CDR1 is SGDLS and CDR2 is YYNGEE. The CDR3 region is CASSFVGLNEQFF. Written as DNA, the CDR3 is TGTGCCAGCAGCTTCGTGGGGCTCAATGAGCAGTTCTTC.

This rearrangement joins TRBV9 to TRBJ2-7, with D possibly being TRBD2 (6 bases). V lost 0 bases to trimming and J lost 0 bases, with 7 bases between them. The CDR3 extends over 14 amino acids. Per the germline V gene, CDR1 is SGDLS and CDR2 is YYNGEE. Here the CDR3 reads CASSVVGGSYEQYF. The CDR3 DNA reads TGTGCCAGCAGCGTAGTCGGGGGCTCCTACGAGCAGTACTTC.

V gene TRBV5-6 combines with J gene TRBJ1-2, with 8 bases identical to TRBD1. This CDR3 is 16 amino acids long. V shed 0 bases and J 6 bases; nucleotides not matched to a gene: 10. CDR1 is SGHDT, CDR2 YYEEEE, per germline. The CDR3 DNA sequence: TGTGCCAGCAGCTTGGTTTATAGGACAGGGTTAGATGGCTACACCTTC. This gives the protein CASSLVYRTGLDGYTF.

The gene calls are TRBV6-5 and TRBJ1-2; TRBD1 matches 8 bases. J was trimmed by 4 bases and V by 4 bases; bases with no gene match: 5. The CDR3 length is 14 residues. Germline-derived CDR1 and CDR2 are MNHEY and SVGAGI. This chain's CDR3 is CASSFRGRLYGYTF. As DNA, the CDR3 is TGTGCCAGCAGTTTCAGGGGGCGCCTCTATGGCTACACCTTC.

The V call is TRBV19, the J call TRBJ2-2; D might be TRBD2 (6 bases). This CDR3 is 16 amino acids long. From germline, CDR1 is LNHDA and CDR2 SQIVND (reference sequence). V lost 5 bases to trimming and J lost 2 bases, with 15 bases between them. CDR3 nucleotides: TGTGCCAGTAGTCTCCGGGACTCCCCCAACACCGGGGAGCTGTTTTTT. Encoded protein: CASSLRDSPNTGELFF.

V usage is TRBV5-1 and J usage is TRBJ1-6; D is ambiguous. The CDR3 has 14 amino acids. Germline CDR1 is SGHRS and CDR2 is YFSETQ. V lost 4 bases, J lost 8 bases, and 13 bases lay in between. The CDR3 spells CASSPGGYHSPLHF. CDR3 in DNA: TGCGCCAGCAGCCCAGGAGGGTATCATTCACCCCTCCACTTT.

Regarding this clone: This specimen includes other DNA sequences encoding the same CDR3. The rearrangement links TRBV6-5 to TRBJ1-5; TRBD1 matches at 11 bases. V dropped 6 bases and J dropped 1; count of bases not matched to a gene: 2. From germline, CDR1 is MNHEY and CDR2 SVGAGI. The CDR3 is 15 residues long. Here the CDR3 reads CASSGTGGSNQPQHF. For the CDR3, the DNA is TGTGCCAGCAGCGGGACAGGGGGAAGCAATCAGCCCCAGCATTTT.

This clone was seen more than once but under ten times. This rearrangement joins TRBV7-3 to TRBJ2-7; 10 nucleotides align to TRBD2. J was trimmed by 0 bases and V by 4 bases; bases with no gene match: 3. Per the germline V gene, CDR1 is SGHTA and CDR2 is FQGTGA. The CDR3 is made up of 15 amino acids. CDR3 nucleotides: TGTGCCAGCAGCTCTAGCGGGGGCCGCTCCTACGAGCAGTACTTC. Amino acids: CASSSSGGRSYEQYF.

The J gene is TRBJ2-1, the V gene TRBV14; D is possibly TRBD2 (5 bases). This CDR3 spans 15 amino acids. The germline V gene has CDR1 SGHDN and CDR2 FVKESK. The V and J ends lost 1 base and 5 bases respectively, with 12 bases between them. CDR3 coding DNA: TGTGCCAGCAGCCAAGGTCGCGGGCTAAACAATGAGCAGTTCTTC. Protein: CASSQGRGLNNEQFF.

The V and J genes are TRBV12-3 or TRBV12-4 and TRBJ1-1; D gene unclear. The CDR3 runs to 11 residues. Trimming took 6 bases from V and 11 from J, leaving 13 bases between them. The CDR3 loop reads CASSRGRRAFF. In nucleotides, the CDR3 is TGTGCCAGCAGCCGAGGACGGAGGGCTTTCTTT.

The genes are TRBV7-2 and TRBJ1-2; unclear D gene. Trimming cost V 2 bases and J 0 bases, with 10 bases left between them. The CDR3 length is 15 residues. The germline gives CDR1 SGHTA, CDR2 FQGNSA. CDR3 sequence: CASSLTSMANYGYTF. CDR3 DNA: TGTGCCAGCAGCTTAACAAGTATGGCTAACTATGGCTACACCTTC.

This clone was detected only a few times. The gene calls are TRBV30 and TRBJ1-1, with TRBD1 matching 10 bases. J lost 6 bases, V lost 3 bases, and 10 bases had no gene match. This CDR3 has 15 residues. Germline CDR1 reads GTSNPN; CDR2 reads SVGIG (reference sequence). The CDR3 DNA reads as TGTGCCTGGAGCAGACAGGGGGCATCAATTGCTGAAGCTTTCTTT. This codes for CAWSRQGASIAEAFF.

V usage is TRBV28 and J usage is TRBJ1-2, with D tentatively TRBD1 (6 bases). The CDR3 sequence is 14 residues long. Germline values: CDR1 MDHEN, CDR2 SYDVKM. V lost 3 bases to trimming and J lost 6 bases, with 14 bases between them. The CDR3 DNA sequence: TGTGCCAGCAGTTTCCATGAACAGGGAGATGGCTACACCTTC. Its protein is CASSFHEQGDGYTF.

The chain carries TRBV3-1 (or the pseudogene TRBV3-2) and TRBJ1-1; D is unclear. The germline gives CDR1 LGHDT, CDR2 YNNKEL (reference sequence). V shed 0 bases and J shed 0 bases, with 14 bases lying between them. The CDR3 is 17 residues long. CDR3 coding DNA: TGTGCCAGCAGCCAAGATAGGCGGGCTTACCTGAACACTGAAGCTTTCTTT. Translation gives CASSQDRRAYLNTEAFF.

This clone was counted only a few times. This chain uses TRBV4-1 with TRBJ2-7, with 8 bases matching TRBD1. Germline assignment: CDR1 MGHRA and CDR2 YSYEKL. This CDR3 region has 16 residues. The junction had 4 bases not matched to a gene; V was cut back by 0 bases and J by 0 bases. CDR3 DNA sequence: TGCGCCAGCAGCCAAGACCAGGGGGCTCTCTCCTACGAGCAGTACTTC. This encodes CASSQDQGALSYEQYF.

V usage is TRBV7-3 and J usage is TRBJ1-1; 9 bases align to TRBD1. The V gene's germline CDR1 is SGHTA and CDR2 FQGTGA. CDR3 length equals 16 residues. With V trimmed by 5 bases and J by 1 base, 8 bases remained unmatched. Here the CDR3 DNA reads TGTGCCAGCAGCCAATTCCCGGGACAGGGGAACACTGAAGCTTTCTTT. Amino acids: CASSQFPGQGNTEAFF.

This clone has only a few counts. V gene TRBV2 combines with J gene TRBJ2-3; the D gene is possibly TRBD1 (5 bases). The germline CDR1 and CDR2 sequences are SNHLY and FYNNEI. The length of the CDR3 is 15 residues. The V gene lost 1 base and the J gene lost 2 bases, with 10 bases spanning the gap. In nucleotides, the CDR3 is TGTGCCAGCAGTGAAGGCGACAGTTACACAGATACGCAGTATTTT. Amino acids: CASSEGDSYTDTQYF.

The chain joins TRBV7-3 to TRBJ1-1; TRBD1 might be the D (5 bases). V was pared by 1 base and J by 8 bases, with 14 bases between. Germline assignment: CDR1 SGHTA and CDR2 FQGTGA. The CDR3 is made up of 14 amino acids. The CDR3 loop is CASSLNPGKGEAFF. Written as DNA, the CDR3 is TGTGCCAGCAGCTTAAATCCAGGGAAGGGCGAAGCTTTCTTT.

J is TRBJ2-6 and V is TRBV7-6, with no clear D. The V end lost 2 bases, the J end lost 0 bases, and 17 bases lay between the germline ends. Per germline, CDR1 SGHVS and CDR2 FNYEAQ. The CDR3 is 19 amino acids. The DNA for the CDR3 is TGTGCCAGCAGCTTATTATCCCCAGGTTTGAGCTCTGGGGCCAACGTCCTGACTTTC. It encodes CASSLLSPGLSSGANVLTF.

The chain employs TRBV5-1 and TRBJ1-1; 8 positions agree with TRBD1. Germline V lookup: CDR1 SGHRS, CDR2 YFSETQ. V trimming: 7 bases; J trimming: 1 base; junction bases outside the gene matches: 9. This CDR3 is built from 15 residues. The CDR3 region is CASRGRGPGNTEAFF. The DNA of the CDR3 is TGCGCCAGCCGAGGCAGGGGGCCGGGGAACACTGAAGCTTTCTTT.

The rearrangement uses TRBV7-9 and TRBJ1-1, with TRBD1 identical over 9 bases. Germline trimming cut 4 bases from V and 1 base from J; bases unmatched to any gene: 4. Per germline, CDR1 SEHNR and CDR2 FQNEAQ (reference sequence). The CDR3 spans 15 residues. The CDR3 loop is CASSSQGQGNTEAFF. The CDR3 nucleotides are TGTGCCAGCAGCTCACAGGGACAGGGGAACACTGAAGCTTTCTTT.

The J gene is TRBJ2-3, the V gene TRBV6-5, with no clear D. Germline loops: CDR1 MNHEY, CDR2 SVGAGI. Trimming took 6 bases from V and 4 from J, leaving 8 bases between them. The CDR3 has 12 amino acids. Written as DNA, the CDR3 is TGTGCCAGCAGGGGTAGCCCAGATACGCAGTATTTT. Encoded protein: CASRGSPDTQYF.